The clone carrying this TCR beta chain was detected many times. Antigen: not known. The data belong to a study of identical twins. Study-wide points: Beta clonotypes that were abundant in cord blood contained fewer insertions, a pattern absent from memory repertoires.

TCRdb redid the calling of the 5' RACE reads with MiXCR, one entry per CDR3 protein. Here the sample spans some 630,000 distinct CDR3 sequences, just over 7% being singletons. Each donor was a healthy Caucasian. The CDR3 is made up of 16 amino acids. The V and J ends lost 5 bases and 0 bases, in that order; junction bases with no gene match: 9. These records were also assigned to another study, of yellow fever vaccine responses in identical twins.

The sequencing input was PBMCs. The chain recombines TRBV12-3 or TRBV12-4 with TRBJ1-1, with 7 bases identical to TRBD1. The origin of this receptor is a woman between 18 and 29 years old in good health. CDR3 residues: CASSQGQARMNTEAFF. The CDR3 coding sequence is TGTGCCAGCAGTCAAGGACAGGCCAGGATGAACACTGAAGCTTTCTTT.